This T cell receptor beta chain is drawn from a study of PD-L1 blockade in urothelial cancer. Study summary: Previous chemotherapy exposure amounted to 0 to 3 regimens for patients. Analyses used blood from 3 weeks (second dose) and 6 weeks after treatment start. T cells were recovered from blood samples at a median of around 140,000. Overall study findings and caveats: Tumor-associated TCR clones expanded more in blood at 3 weeks in patients with durable benefit.

As to time point: pretreatment peripheral blood. Regarding this clone: The antigen is not known.

The CDR3 is made up of 15 amino acids. Trimming pared 3 bases from V and 1 base from J, leaving 9 bases between. Germline loops: CDR1 ENHRY, CDR2 SYGVKD. Produced via immunoSEQ multiplex PCR; TCRdb's table is partial and in-frame only. The data show approximately 50,000 clones, about 81% seen once. Material: PBMCs, obtained around atezolizumab (anti-PD-L1) treatment. The source is a man aged 65 to 85 with urothelial cancer. This chain links TRBV10-3 with TRBJ2-2; no clear D. For the CDR3, the DNA is TGTGCCATCAGTGATCGGGTTCAGAACACCGGGGAGCTGTTTTTT. Residues: CAISDRVQNTGELFF.